The clone carrying this T cell receptor (beta chain) was recorded many times. Its antigen is not identified. The sample comes from a study of neurological immune-mediated disorders. Among the participants, healthy controls were blood bank volunteers in Maryland, USA. PBMCs stored at -80 C, numbering 2 million, were the origin of the unsorted libraries. Points from the study as a whole: TCR-beta repertoires seemed private in all groups, with no expanded CDR3 amino acid sequences shared.

The team produced cDNA through 5'RACE using 10-nucleotide random UMIs. TCRdb processed the 5' RACE reads anew with MiXCR; each CDR3 protein has one entry. The table records 25,000 to 30,000 distinct CDR3 sequences, 6.6% of them present only once. Trimming left V 6 bases short and J 6 bases short, with 18 bases between. Germline CDR1 SGHTA, CDR2 FQGTGA. The CDR3 spans 15 residues. This receptor was obtained from a woman between 45 and 60 years old in good health. The sample taken for sequencing was PBMCs. The chain joins TRBV7-3 to TRBJ2-1; D assignment may be TRBD1 or TRBD2 (5 bases each). As DNA, the CDR3 is TGTGCCAGCAGTCTGGCCGGGACCCCGGCCAATGAGCAGTTCTTC. It codes for CASSLAGTPANEQFF.